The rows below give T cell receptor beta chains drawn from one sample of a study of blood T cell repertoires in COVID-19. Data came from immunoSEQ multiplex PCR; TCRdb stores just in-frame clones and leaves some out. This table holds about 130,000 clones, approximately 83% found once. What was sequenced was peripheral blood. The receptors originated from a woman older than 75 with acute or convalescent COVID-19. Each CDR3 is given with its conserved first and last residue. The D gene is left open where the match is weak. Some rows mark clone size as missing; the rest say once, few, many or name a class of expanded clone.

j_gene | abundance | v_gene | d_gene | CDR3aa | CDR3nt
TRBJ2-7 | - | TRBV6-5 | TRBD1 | CASRQGTGGSYEQYF | TGTGCCAGCAGACAAGGGACAGGGGGGTCCTACGAGCAGTACTTC
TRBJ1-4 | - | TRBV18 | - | CASSPAGRTNEKLFF | TGTGCCAGCTCACCAGCAGGGCGAACTAATGAAAAACTGTTTTTT
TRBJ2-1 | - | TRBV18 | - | CASSPQGLFNEQFF | TGTGCCAGCTCACCCCAGGGGTTATTCAATGAGCAGTTCTTC
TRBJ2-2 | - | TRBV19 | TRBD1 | CASSTRDRETGELFF | TGTGCCAGTAGTACTCGGGACAGGGAAACCGGGGAGCTGTTTTTT
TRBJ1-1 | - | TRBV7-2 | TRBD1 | CASSSHDRVYTEAFF | TGTGCCAGCAGTTCTCACGACAGGGTCTACACTGAAGCTTTCTTT
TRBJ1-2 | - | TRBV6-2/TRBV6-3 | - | CASSFGTGAVSNTF | -
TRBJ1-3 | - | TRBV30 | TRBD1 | CAWSVLPQGASGNTIYF | TGTGCCTGGAGTGTACTCCCACAGGGGGCCTCTGGAAACACCATATATTTT
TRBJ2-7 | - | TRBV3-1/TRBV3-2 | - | CASSPAWAAYEQYF | TGTGCCAGCAGCCCTGCGTGGGCAGCCTACGAGCAGTACTTC
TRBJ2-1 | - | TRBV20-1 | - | CSASLGDSEQFF | TGCAGTGCTAGTCTAGGCGATTCTGAGCAGTTCTTC
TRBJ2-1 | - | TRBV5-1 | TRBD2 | CASSSRTSGDNEQFF | TGCGCCAGCAGCTCGAGGACTAGCGGAGACAATGAGCAGTTCTTC
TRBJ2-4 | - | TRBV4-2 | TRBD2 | CASSQAFTSGGPEGNIQYF | TGTGCCAGCAGCCAAGCCTTTACTAGCGGGGGCCCTGAGGGAAACATTCAGTACTTC
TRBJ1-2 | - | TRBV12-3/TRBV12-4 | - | CASSLDWGDGYTF | TGTGCCAGCAGTTTAGATTGGGGGGATGGCTACACCTTC
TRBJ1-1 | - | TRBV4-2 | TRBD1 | CASSPGTSGGAGTEAFF | TGTGCCAGCAGCCCGGGAACTTCAGGGGGCGCAGGCACTGAAGCTTTCTTT
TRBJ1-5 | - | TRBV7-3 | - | CASSLTGNQPQHF | TGTGCCAGCAGCCTTACAGGGAATCAGCCCCAGCATTTT
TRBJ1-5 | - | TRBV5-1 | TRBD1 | CASSPLPGQGIYSNQPQHF | TGCGCCAGCAGCCCATTGCCGGGACAGGGCATTTATAGCAATCAGCCCCAGCATTTT
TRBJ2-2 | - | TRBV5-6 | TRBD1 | CASSRRDRGVDGELFF | TGTGCCAGCAGCCGCCGGGACAGGGGAGTCGACGGGGAGCTGTTTTTT
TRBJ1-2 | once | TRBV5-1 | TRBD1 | CASSTGTGAGYGYTF | TGCGCCAGCAGCACAGGGACAGGGGCGGGCTATGGCTACACCTTC
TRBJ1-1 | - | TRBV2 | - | CASTMLGSRGEAFF | TGTGCCAGCACCATGCTGGGGTCGCGGGGCGAAGCTTTCTTT
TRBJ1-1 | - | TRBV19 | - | CASSQGMNTEAFF | TGTGCCAGTAGTCAGGGGATGAACACTGAAGCTTTCTTT
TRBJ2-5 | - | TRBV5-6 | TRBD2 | CASSFGLSGGARETQYF | TGTGCCAGCAGCTTCGGGCTTAGCGGGGGGGCGAGGGAGACCCAGTACTTC
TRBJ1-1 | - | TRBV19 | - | CASRQTDRNTEAFF | TGTGCCAGTAGGCAAACTGACAGAAACACTGAAGCTTTCTTT
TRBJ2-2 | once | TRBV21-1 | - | CASSKDCDRNTGELFF | TGTGCCAGCAGCAAAGATTGTGACAGGAACACCGGGGAGCTGTTTTTT
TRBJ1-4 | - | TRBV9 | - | CASSAIQGGREKLFF | TGTGCCAGCAGCGCTATTCAGGGCGGGAGGGAAAAACTGTTTTTT
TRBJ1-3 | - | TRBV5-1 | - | CASSLLTGSGNTIYF | TGCGCCAGCAGCCTACTGACAGGATCTGGAAACACCATATATTTT
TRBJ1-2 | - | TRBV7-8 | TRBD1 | CASSRVILQGALSNYGYTF | TGTGCCAGCAGCCGAGTCATCTTACAGGGGGCTCTTAGTAACTATGGCTACACCTTC
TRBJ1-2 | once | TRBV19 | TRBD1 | CASSRGLHYGYTF | TGTGCCAGTAGCAGGGGGCTCCACTATGGCTACACCTTC
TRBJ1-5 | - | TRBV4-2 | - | CASSRPHTNYSNQPQHF | TGTGCCAGCAGCCGACCTCATACAAACTATAGCAATCAGCCCCAGCATTTT
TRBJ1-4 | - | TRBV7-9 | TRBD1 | CASSSTGVNEKLFF | TGTGCCAGCAGCTCGACAGGGGTTAATGAAAAACTGTTTTTT
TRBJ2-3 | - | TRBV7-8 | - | CASSLGLHPSTDTQYF | TGTGCCAGCAGTCTTGGGCTACACCCTAGCACAGATACGCAGTATTTT
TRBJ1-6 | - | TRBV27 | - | CASSPPMRDPYSYNSPLHF | TGTGCCAGCAGTCCCCCAATGAGGGATCCCTACTCCTATAATTCACCCCTCCACTTT
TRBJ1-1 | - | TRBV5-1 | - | CASSLGVNTEAFF | TGCGCCAGCAGCTTGGGAGTAAACACTGAAGCTTTCTTT
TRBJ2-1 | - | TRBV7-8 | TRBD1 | CASSLGLNRGMDEQFF | TGTGCCAGCAGCTTAGGGTTGAACAGGGGAATGGATGAGCAGTTCTTC
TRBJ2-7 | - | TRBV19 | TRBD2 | CASSIRGLAGYEQYF | TGTGCCAGTAGTATCCGGGGACTAGCGGGATACGAGCAGTACTTC
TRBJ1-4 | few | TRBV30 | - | CASPGTTNEKLFF | TGTGCCTCCCCGGGGACAACTAATGAAAAACTGTTTTTT
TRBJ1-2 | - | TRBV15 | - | CATSREQGINYGYTF | TGTGCCACCAGCAGAGAGCAGGGGATTAACTATGGCTACACCTTC
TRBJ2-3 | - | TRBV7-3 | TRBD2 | CASSSPSGTTDTQYF | TGTGCCAGCAGCTCCCCTAGCGGGACCACAGATACGCAGTATTTT
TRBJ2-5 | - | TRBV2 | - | CASSGYRSGETQYF | TGTGCCAGCAGTGGCTACAGATCGGGGGAGACCCAGTACTTC
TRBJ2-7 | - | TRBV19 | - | CASSMGQHYEQYF | TGTGCCAGTAGTATGGGGCAGCACTACGAGCAGTACTTC
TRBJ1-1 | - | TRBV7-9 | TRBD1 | CASSTRQGAEAFF | TGTGCCAGCAGCACGAGACAGGGTGCGGAAGCTTTCTTT
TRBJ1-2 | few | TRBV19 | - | CASSPRRGGYGYTF | TGTGCCAGTAGCCCCCGGCGAGGAGGCTATGGCTACACCTTC
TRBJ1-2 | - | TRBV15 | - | CATSRNLGGGNGGYTF | TGTGCCACCAGCAGGAACCTCGGGGGGGGCAATGGCGGCTACACCTTC
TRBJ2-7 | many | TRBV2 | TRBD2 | CASSEDSGGYEQYF | TGTGCCAGCAGTGAGGATAGCGGGGGCTACGAGCAGTACTTC
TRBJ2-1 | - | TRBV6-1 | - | CASSEILTGNEQFF | TGTGCCAGCAGTGAAATTCTCACGGGGAATGAGCAGTTCTTC
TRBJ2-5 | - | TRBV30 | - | CAWSSGRGETQYF | TGTGCCTGGAGTTCCGGACGGGGGGAGACCCAGTACTTC
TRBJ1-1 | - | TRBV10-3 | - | CAISESGVIMNTEAFF | TGTGCCATCAGTGAGTCAGGGGTTATAATGAACACTGAAGCTTTCTTT
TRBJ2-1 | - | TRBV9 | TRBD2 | CASSVGLAGVEQFF | TGTGCCAGCAGCGTAGGACTAGCGGGGGTTGAGCAGTTCTTC
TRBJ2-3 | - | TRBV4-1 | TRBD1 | CASSQDPPGGATDTQYF | TGCGCCAGCAGCCAAGATCCGCCAGGGGGCGCCACAGATACGCAGTATTTT
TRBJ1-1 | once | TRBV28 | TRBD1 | CASSGTALNTEAFF | TGTGCCAGCTCCGGGACAGCATTGAACACTGAAGCTTTCTTT
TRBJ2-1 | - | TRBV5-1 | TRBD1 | CASSIRDRDVEQFF | TGCGCCAGCAGCATCCGGGACAGGGATGTCGAGCAGTTCTTC
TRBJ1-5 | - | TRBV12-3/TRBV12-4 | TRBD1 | CASKTGVVQPQHF | TGTGCCAGCAAGACAGGGGTGGTTCAGCCCCAGCATTTT
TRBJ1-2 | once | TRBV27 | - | CASSKQAGQGYTF | TGTGCCAGCAGCAAACAGGCAGGGCAGGGCTACACCTTC